Following are 8 T cell receptor beta chains from one sample sequenced in a study of blood T cell repertoires in COVID-19. Sequencing used immunoSEQ multiplex PCR; TCRdb keeps in-frame clones, though not all of them. There are 380,000 or so clones in the sample; about 90% occur only once, and roughly 1.2% lies in the top ten. The sample consisted of peripheral blood. These TCRs come from a man between 35 and 55 years old with acute or convalescent COVID-19.

This clone is a singleton in its sample. The V and J genes are TRBV7-6 and TRBJ1-5; no clear D gene. Looked up from germline, CDR1 is SGHVS and CDR2 is FNYEAQ. The ends were cut back, 2 bases at V and 0 bases at J, with 17 bases in the middle. The CDR3 runs 18 residues. In DNA form, the CDR3 reads TGTGCCAGCAGCTTAAGAAGGACTGGGGTGTATAGCAATCAGCCCCAGCATTTT. Translation gives CASSLRRTGVYSNQPQHF.

J is TRBJ2-7 and V is TRBV5-4; TRBD2 might be the D (5 bases). Trimming took off 4 bases at V and 4 bases at J, with 24 bases between the two ends. This CDR3 spans 17 amino acids. CDR1 SGHNT and CDR2 YYREEE come from the germline V gene (reference sequence). Written as DNA, the CDR3 is TGTGCCAGCAGCCCATTTCATGGGAGCCTGGTTCCATACGAGCAGTACTTC. It specifies CASSPFHGSLVPYEQYF.

The gene calls are TRBV11-1 and TRBJ2-1, with TRBD2 identical over 8 bases. Trimming removed 1 base from V and 9 bases from J; junction bases left unmatched: 8. CDR1 is SGHAT and CDR2 is FQDESV in the germline V gene (reference sequence). This CDR3 contains 15 residues. The CDR3 loop is CASSLDGRAGSEQFF. DNA of the CDR3: TGTGCCAGCAGCTTAGACGGGAGGGCCGGGAGTGAGCAGTTCTTC.

The chain is built from TRBV27 and TRBJ2-3, with TRBD2 matching over 8 bases. This CDR3 has 18 amino acids. Germline V gene data show CDR1 as MNHEY and CDR2 as SMNVEV (reference sequence). V dropped 4 bases and J dropped 5; count of bases not matched to a gene: 17. CDR3 protein: CASSSPRWRGAGKDTQYF. The DNA of the CDR3 is TGTGCCAGCAGTTCACCGCGATGGCGGGGGGCGGGCAAAGATACGCAGTATTTT.

The chain recombines TRBV11-2 with TRBJ2-2; a weak D match, TRBD2 (6 bases). The CDR3 is 15 residues long. With 5 bases removed from V and 0 bases from J, the gap between germline ends came to 10 bases. Germline V gives CDR1 SGHAT, CDR2 FQNNGV. The CDR3 sequence is CASSPAGPNTGELFF. CDR3 sequence (DNA): TGTGCCAGCAGCCCCGCGGGGCCGAACACCGGGGAGCTGTTTTTT.

This CDR3 is CASSGVRGTEAFF. CDR3 sequence (DNA): TGTGCCAGCAGCGGCGTCAGGGGCACTGAAGCTTTCTTT. V and J are TRBV7-3 and TRBJ1-1; tentative D call: TRBD1 (6 bases). The V end lost 5 bases, the J end lost 4 bases, and 11 bases lay between the germline ends. The CDR3 runs 13 residues. Germline loops: CDR1 SGHTA, CDR2 FQGTGA.

The chain carries TRBV30 and TRBJ2-1; a weak D match, TRBD1 (5 bases). Trimming left V 8 bases short and J 6 bases short, with 14 bases between. The CDR3 has 12 residues. Germline V gene data show CDR1 as GTSNPN and CDR2 as SVGIG (reference sequence). In DNA, the CDR3 is TGTGCCGGACAACCACGAGGCAATGAGCAGTTCTTC. Amino acids: CAGQPRGNEQFF.

V gene TRBV6-5 combines with J gene TRBJ1-6; 10 nucleotides align to TRBD1. Germline CDR1 MNHEY, CDR2 SVGAGI. J lost 6 bases, V lost 4 bases, and 3 bases had no gene match. The CDR3 runs to 15 residues. The CDR3 DNA follows: TGTGCCAGCAGTTTCGGGACAGGGGTTAATTCACCCCTCCACTTT. Protein product: CASSFGTGVNSPLHF.